The clone carrying this T cell receptor (beta chain) was recorded only once. Assay: immunoSEQ multiplex PCR; the TCRdb copy retains only in-frame clones and omits some. The repertoire holds tens of thousands of clones, more than 80% seen once, with around 16% in the top ten. V trimming: 6 bases; J trimming: 7 bases; junction bases outside the gene matches: 8. Germline V CDR1 and CDR2: KGHSH, LQKENI. This CDR3 is 13 amino acids long. The entry originates in a study of control samples from healthy donors and cancer patients. The sequenced sample was blood. The TCR comes from a man in his 60s in good health. The chain is built from TRBV18 and TRBJ1-2, with 7 bases fitting TRBD1. CDR3 loop: CASSLDRDAGYTF. DNA of the CDR3: TGTGCCAGCTCTCTTGACAGGGACGCTGGCTACACCTTC.